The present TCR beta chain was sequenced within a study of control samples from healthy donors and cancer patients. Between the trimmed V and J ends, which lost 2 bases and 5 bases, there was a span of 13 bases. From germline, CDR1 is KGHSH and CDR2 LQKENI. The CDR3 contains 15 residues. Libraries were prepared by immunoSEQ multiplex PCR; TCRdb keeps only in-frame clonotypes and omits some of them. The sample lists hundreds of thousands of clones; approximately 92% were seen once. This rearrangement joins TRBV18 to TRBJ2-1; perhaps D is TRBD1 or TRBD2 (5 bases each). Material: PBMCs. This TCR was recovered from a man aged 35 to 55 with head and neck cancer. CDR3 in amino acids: CASSPTGTGNNEQFF. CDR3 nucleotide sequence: TGTGCCAGCTCACCAACGGGGACGGGGAACAATGAGCAGTTCTTC.